This entry is about one TCR beta chain. The antigen is undetermined. This entry is derived from a study of B cell selection in AIRE deficiency. Per the study methods: Around 9.9x10^4 patient and approximately 140,000 healthy donor in-frame TCRbeta sequences came from conventional T cells. The method was immunoSEQ multiplex PCR; TCRdb's version includes in-frame clones alone and lacks a portion of them. V, J and clone size are taken as reported in that table, and D and trimming were inferred from the DNA itself. The sample shows 1,500 to 2,000 clones, 75% to 90% of them seen only once. Conventional CD4 T cells were sorted as CD4+CD127+ cells. With V trimmed by 3 bases and J by 7 bases, 8 bases remained unmatched. This CDR3 comprises 16 residues. From germline, CDR1 is ENHRY and CDR2 SYGVKD. Study-wide findings and caveats: Of some 3,700 shared Treg TCRbeta sequences, 25% to 40% were healthy-donor-only and about 9.1% patient-only. Patient Tconv and Treg cells showed healthy-like TCRBV usage, CDR3 length, diversity. Healthy Tconv contained roughly two fifths of shared healthy Treg sequences; only TCRbeta sequenced.

This clonotype was obtained from a human donor in good health. The sequencing sample was made of CD4+CD127+ conventional T cells sorted from PBMCs. The chain joins TRBV10-3 to TRBJ2-2; TRBD1 matches at 10 bases. CDR3 amino acids: CAISEGQGGRYGELFF. CDR3 nucleotide sequence: TGTGCCATCAGTGAAGGACAGGGGGGACGTTACGGGGAGCTGTTTTTT.